These 17 T cell receptor beta chains share one sample of origin, sequenced in a study of T-cell memory formation after mild COVID-19. TCRdb re-analysed the 5' RACE reads in MiXCR, keeping a single row per CDR3 protein. The table records roughly 150,000 distinct CDR3 sequences, under 30% of them present only once. The sequenced sample consisted of PBMCs or a T cell subset sorted from them (not recorded which). The receptors come from an adult woman who had mild COVID-19 (a few samples of this study predate the infection). Cell type and time point are not known.

A few counts support this clonotype. The rearrangement uses TRBV19 and TRBJ2-7; D uncertain. The CDR3 consists of 14 residues. V was pared by 7 bases and J by 0 bases, with 13 bases between. From germline, CDR1 is LNHDA and CDR2 SQIVND (reference sequence). The CDR3 DNA follows: TGTGCCAGTACTGTGACGGCTAGCTCCTACGAGCAGTACTTC. This translates into CASTVTASSYEQYF. Combining the CDR3 with reference TRBV19 and TRBJ2-7 gives the whole variable domain DGGITQSPKYLFRKEGQNVTLSCEQNLNHDAMYWYRQDPGQGLRLIYYSQIVNDFQKGDIAEGYSVSREKKESFPLTVTSAQKNPTAFYLCASTVTASSYEQYFGPGTRLTVT.

This clonotype showed up many times. The chain is built from TRBV7-9 and TRBJ2-7; D is possibly TRBD1 (8 bases). CDR1 SEHNR and CDR2 FQNEAQ come from the germline V gene (reference sequence). The CDR3 sequence is 14 residues long. The V and J ends lost 7 bases and 3 bases respectively, with 16 bases between them. The CDR3 DNA is TGTGCCAGCACCCGGACAGGGAGGGACTACGAGCAGTACTTC. Protein sequence: CASTRTGRDYEQYF.

This clonotype was observed a few times. The rearrangement uses TRBV25-1 and TRBJ1-2; no clear D gene. V was pared by 1 base and J by 8 bases, with 11 bases between. The CDR3 runs to 13 residues. The germline gives CDR1 MGHDK, CDR2 SYGVNS. In nucleotides, the CDR3 is TGTGCCAGCAGTGAATCTGACGTCCGGGGCTACACCTTC. Translating it yields CASSESDVRGYTF.

This clonotype appeared a few times. The genes are TRBV9 and TRBJ2-3; D tentatively reads TRBD1 or TRBD2 (6 bases each). The germline gives CDR1 SGDLS, CDR2 YYNGEE. V was shortened by 4 bases and J by 2 bases, with 17 bases between the two germline ends. The CDR3 covers 16 residues. The CDR3 DNA reads TGTGCCAGCAGCCCGGGGGCTGGCTTACTCACAGATACGCAGTATTTT. Amino acids: CASSPGAGLLTDTQYF.

The chain has TRBV4-1 and TRBJ2-5; no clear D. The CDR3 loop spans 14 amino acids. Between the trimmed V and J ends, which lost 1 base and 1 base, there was a span of 7 bases. In germline, CDR1 is MGHRA, CDR2 YSYEKL. CDR3 nucleotide sequence: TGCGCCAGCAGCCAAGGAACGGGCCAAGAGACCCAGTACTTC. Residues: CASSQGTGQETQYF.

This sequence joins TRBV4-2 and TRBJ2-7; perhaps TRBD2 as D (5 bases). Germline V gene sequence: CDR1 LGHNA, CDR2 YNFKEQ. Deletions cut 4 bases from V and 0 bases from J, with 13 bases between. The CDR3 length is 15 residues. CDR3 in amino acids: CASSLVAEVSYEQYF. CDR3 nucleotide sequence: TGTGCCAGCAGCCTGGTCGCGGAGGTCTCCTACGAGCAGTACTTC.

A few counts support this clonotype. The chain carries TRBV4-3 and TRBJ1-1, with D hard to call. Germline V CDR1 and CDR2: LGHNA, YSLEER. Trimming removed 1 base at V and 0 bases at J, with 9 bases between. The CDR3 runs to 15 residues. The CDR3 DNA sequence: TGCGCCAGCAGCCAAGGGATTAACATGAACACTGAAGCTTTCTTT. Translated: CASSQGINMNTEAFF.

This clonotype has more than one count but fewer than ten. J is TRBJ1-1 and V is TRBV29-1, with D possibly being TRBD1 (5 bases). V was shortened by 1 base and J by 4 bases, with 13 bases between the two germline ends. Germline V CDR1 and CDR2: SQVTM, ANQGSEA. The CDR3 sequence is 14 residues long. The CDR3 nucleotides are TGCAGCGTTGAAGGCAGGGCGGGTGGCACTGAAGCTTTCTTT. Residues: CSVEGRAGGTEAFF.

This clonotype has only a few counts. This chain links TRBV9 with TRBJ2-2; D remains ambiguous. Trimming removed 0 bases from V and 4 bases from J, with 10 bases in between. Germline V gene sequence: CDR1 SGDLS, CDR2 YYNGEE. The CDR3 totals 15 residues. CDR3 residues: CASSVGSGVTGELFF. CDR3 DNA: TGTGCCAGCAGCGTAGGAAGTGGGGTCACCGGGGAGCTGTTTTTT.

A few counts support this clonotype. This rearrangement joins TRBV18 to TRBJ1-2; D may be TRBD1 (5 bases). With 3 bases removed from V and 3 bases from J, the gap between germline ends came to 11 bases. The CDR3 loop spans 14 amino acids. Germline assignment: CDR1 KGHSH and CDR2 LQKENI. In nucleotides, the CDR3 is TGTGCCAGCTCACCGTACGACAGCTACTATGGCTACACCTTC. This translates into CASSPYDSYYGYTF.

The chain couples TRBV12-3 or TRBV12-4 to TRBJ2-3; D may be TRBD1 (6 bases). CDR3 length: 14 amino acids. V gave up 3 bases and J gave up 5 bases, with 12 bases separating them. The CDR3 DNA reads as TGTGCCAGCAGTTTTACAGGGATTCGAGATACGCAGTATTTT. This gives the protein CASSFTGIRDTQYF.

The chain joins TRBV6-2 or TRBV6-3 to TRBJ1-2; no firm D call. Germline lookup yields CDR1 MNHEY and CDR2 SVGEGT. The CDR3 spans 11 residues. Between the trimmed V and J ends, which lost 6 bases and 12 bases, there was a span of 14 bases. CDR3 sequence: CASRHGPYDTF. CDR3 in DNA: TGTGCCAGCAGACATGGACCGTATGACACCTTC.

The J gene is TRBJ2-4, the V gene TRBV12-3 or TRBV12-4, with TRBD1 as a possible D gene (6 bases). With 6 bases removed from V and 2 bases from J, the gap between germline ends came to 14 bases. The CDR3 consists of 15 residues. In nucleotides, the CDR3 is TGTGCCAGCAGCCTAACAGGGTTCACCAAAAACATTCAGTACTTC. Translating it yields CASSLTGFTKNIQYF.

This clonotype was seen only a few times. The chain is built from TRBV6-2 or TRBV6-3 and TRBJ2-7; possible D gene TRBD1, 6 bases. With 5 bases removed from V and 0 bases from J, the gap between germline ends came to 20 bases. The CDR3 length is 17 residues. The V gene's germline CDR1 is MNHEY and CDR2 SVGEGT. The CDR3 region is CASSTPLLQGPSYEQYF. CDR3 nucleotide sequence: TGTGCCAGCAGTACCCCCCTTTTGCAGGGGCCCTCCTACGAGCAGTACTTC.

The chain carries TRBV5-1 and TRBJ2-7; 7 bases map to TRBD2. The ends lost 2 bases at V and 4 bases at J; junction bases unmatched: 6. This CDR3 contains 14 residues. Germline values: CDR1 SGHRS, CDR2 YFSETQ. CDR3: CASSFQRGGYEQYF. In nucleotides, the CDR3 is TGCGCCAGCAGCTTCCAGCGGGGAGGTTACGAGCAGTACTTC.

This clonotype was seen only a few times. The chain recombines TRBV20-1 with TRBJ2-7, with D possibly being TRBD1 (5 bases). This CDR3 contains 14 residues. The V gene lost 3 bases and the J gene lost 0 bases, with 12 bases spanning the gap. The germline V gene has CDR1 DFQATT and CDR2 SNEGSKA (reference sequence). The chain's CDR3 is CSASPDSNSYEQYF. The DNA of the CDR3 is TGCAGTGCTAGTCCCGACAGCAACTCCTACGAGCAGTACTTC.

This clonotype has more than one count but fewer than ten. V usage is TRBV7-6 and J usage is TRBJ2-1; the D is unclear. Deletions cut 2 bases from V and 0 bases from J, with 8 bases between. Germline values: CDR1 SGHVS, CDR2 FNYEAQ. The CDR3 has 15 residues. The CDR3 region is CASSLTSSSYNEQFF. In nucleotides, the CDR3 is TGTGCCAGCAGCTTAACGTCGAGCTCCTACAATGAGCAGTTCTTC.